Each of the 26 T cell receptor beta chains below was sequenced from the same sample in a study of preoperative IRX-2 immunotherapy in early breast cancer. Specified treatment: preoperative locoregional IRX-2 cytokine immunotherapy. Data came from immunoSEQ multiplex PCR; TCRdb stores just in-frame clones and leaves some out. The sample lists 25,000 to 30,000 clones; over 75% were seen once. This sample comprised lymph node tissue, obtained after IRX-2 immunotherapy. These TCRs come from a human donor with breast cancer.

This rearrangement joins TRBV29-1 to TRBJ1-1, with D possibly matching TRBD1 (5 bases). CDR1 and CDR2 from the germline V gene are SQVTM and ANQGSEA. Trimming took 2 bases from V and 5 from J, leaving 9 bases between them. This CDR3 contains 12 residues. This chain's CDR3 is CSVEQGGTEAFF. Written as DNA, the CDR3 is TGCAGCGTTGAACAGGGAGGGACTGAAGCTTTCTTT.

This sequence joins TRBV30 and TRBJ1-1; D is perhaps TRBD1 (5 bases). The V and J ends lost 3 bases and 3 bases respectively, with 17 bases between them. This CDR3 has 15 residues. From germline, CDR1 is GTSNPN and CDR2 SVGIG (reference sequence). The CDR3: CAWSWGPQGDTEAFF. DNA for the CDR3: TGTGCCTGGAGCTGGGGCCCACAAGGCGACACTGAAGCTTTCTTT. The full variable domain, its missing parts supplied by reference TRBV30 and TRBJ1-1, is SQTIHQWPATLVQPVGSPLSLECTVEGTSNPNLYWYRQAAGRGLQLLFYSVGIGQISSEVPQNLSASRPQDRQFILSSKKLLLSDSGFYLCAWSWGPQGDTEAFFGQGTRLTVV.

The sample holds a few counts of this clone. This chain connects TRBV6-8 to TRBJ1-6, with 7 nucleotides matching TRBD1. CDR1 is MNHGY, CDR2 SAAAGT, per germline. The CDR3 covers 14 residues. Trimming cost V 6 bases and J 7 bases; bases outside gene matches: 6. The DNA for the CDR3 is TGTGCCAGCAGCTGGCCGGGACAGAATTCACCCCTCCACTTT. It encodes CASSWPGQNSPLHF.

The rearrangement joins TRBV6-8 to TRBJ2-6; D call uncertain. Germline V gene lookup returns CDR1 MNHGY and CDR2 SAAAGT. This CDR3 is built from 17 residues. V lost 5 bases to trimming and J lost 0 bases, with 14 bases between them. This CDR3 reads CASSTPRSSSGANVLTF. The CDR3 DNA reads as TGTGCCAGCAGTACTCCGAGAAGTTCCTCTGGGGCCAACGTCCTGACTTTC.

The chain joins TRBV11-3 to TRBJ1-1; D is unresolved. Germline V gives CDR1 SGHNT, CDR2 YENEEA. CDR3 length: 15 residues. Trimming left V 3 bases short and J 5 bases short, with 16 bases between. The CDR3 spells CASSLVADLGTEAFF. The CDR3 DNA is TGTGCCAGCAGCTTGGTGGCGGACCTGGGAACTGAAGCTTTCTTT.

V gene TRBV27 combines with J gene TRBJ1-3; D ambiguous. Trimming took 9 bases from V and 0 from J, leaving 9 bases between them. Per the germline V gene, CDR1 is MNHEY and CDR2 is SMNVEV (reference sequence). This CDR3 contains 13 residues. CDR3 loop: CASRRNSGNTIYF. The DNA of the CDR3 is TGTGCCAGTCGGAGGAACTCTGGAAACACCATATATTTT.

This clone was observed once. The chain links TRBV29-1 to TRBJ2-5, with a weak D call TRBD1 (6 bases). Per the germline V gene, CDR1 is SQVTM and CDR2 is ANQGSEA. The V and J ends lost 3 bases and 5 bases respectively, with 10 bases between them. CDR3 length: 12 residues. CDR3 in amino acids: CSVERQGETQYF. The CDR3 DNA follows: TGCAGCGTTGAGCGGCAGGGGGAGACCCAGTACTTC.

This chain uses TRBV6-8 with TRBJ1-1; D is unresolved. The ends were cut back, 5 bases at V and 1 base at J, with 11 bases in the middle. The germline gives CDR1 MNHGY, CDR2 SAAAGT. The CDR3 consists of 14 residues. The CDR3 reads CASSPGLTNTEAFF. DNA for the CDR3: TGTGCCAGCAGTCCGGGTCTTACGAACACTGAAGCTTTCTTT.

This sequence joins TRBV18 and TRBJ2-7; D uncertain. Trimming removed 5 bases from V and 0 bases from J, with 8 bases in between. This CDR3 contains 13 residues. Germline values: CDR1 KGHSH, CDR2 LQKENI. The CDR3 bases are TGTGCCAGCTCAATAGGAAGCTCCTACGAGCAGTACTTC. This gives the protein CASSIGSSYEQYF.

CDR3 sequence reads: CASSPKDRLAGVEQFF. For the CDR3, the DNA is TGTGCCAGCAGCCCAAAGGACAGACTAGCGGGGGTTGAGCAGTTCTTC. The V call is TRBV7-6, the J call TRBJ2-1; the match to TRBD2 covers 12 bases. V was pared by 5 bases and J by 9 bases, with 11 bases of the junction left unmatched. Germline V CDR1 and CDR2: SGHVS, FNYEAQ. The CDR3 has 16 residues.

This rearrangement joins TRBV6-8 to TRBJ1-6; tentatively, D is TRBD1 (6 bases). The CDR3 runs to 16 residues. The germline CDR1 and CDR2 sequences are MNHGY and SAAAGT. Trimming stripped 6 bases from V and 6 bases from J, with 18 bases between. CDR3 protein: CASRPEGGFSNSPLHF. CDR3 coding DNA: TGTGCCAGCAGACCAGAGGGGGGATTCAGTAATTCACCCCTCCACTTT.

The chain is built from TRBV6-8 and TRBJ1-2, with 9 bases fitting TRBD1. Trimming at V came to 0 bases and at J to 4 bases, leaving 6 bases not matched to a gene. The CDR3 totals 16 residues. Germline V gene sequence: CDR1 MNHGY, CDR2 SAAAGT. The CDR3 nucleotides read TGTGCCAGCAGTTACTCACAGGGGGCAAGGGGCTATGGCTACACCTTC. This translates into CASSYSQGARGYGYTF.

The genes are TRBV4-1 and TRBJ2-1; weak D call: TRBD1 (5 bases). V was trimmed by 4 bases and J by 6 bases, leaving 19 bases between them. This CDR3 comprises 16 residues. Germline V CDR1 and CDR2: MGHRA, YSYEKL. The CDR3 nucleotides read TGCGCCAGCAGCCGTTATTTGGCAGGGAACTTCAATGAGCAGTTCTTC. Translating it yields CASSRYLAGNFNEQFF.

This sequence joins TRBV7-5 and TRBJ1-4. TRBV7-5 is listed as a pseudogene. CDR3 length: 16 residues. In DNA form, the CDR3 reads TGTGCCAGCAGCCCACTGACCATGGCAACTAATGAAAAACTGTTTTTT. This codes for CASSPLTMATNEKLFF.

This clone has just a few counts. The chain links TRBV19 to TRBJ1-3; D remains unclear. The length of the CDR3 is 14 residues. Trimming left V 7 bases short and J 1 base short, with 11 bases between. CDR1 is LNHDA and CDR2 is SQIVND in the germline V gene (reference sequence). CDR3 sequence reads: CASTLPVSGNTIYF. CDR3 in DNA: TGTGCCAGTACCCTCCCTGTTTCTGGAAACACCATATATTTT.

The rearrangement joins TRBV6-8 to TRBJ2-3; TRBD2 matches at 9 bases. The CDR3 contains 13 residues. J was trimmed by 3 bases and V by 10 bases; bases with no gene match: 5. CDR1 and CDR2 (germline): MNHGY, SAAAGT. DNA for the CDR3: TGTGCCATCCGGGGACTAGCTACAGATACGCAGTATTTT. Translated: CAIRGLATDTQYF.

The V and J genes are TRBV6-8 and TRBJ1-5, with 7 bases fitting TRBD1. Trimming at V came to 5 bases and at J to 4 bases, leaving 5 bases not matched to a gene. CDR3 length: 14 residues. Germline V gene sequence: CDR1 MNHGY, CDR2 SAAAGT. The CDR3 nucleotides are TGTGCCAGCAGTAGGGGGCGTAGGAATCAGCCCCAGCATTTT. This codes for CASSRGRRNQPQHF.

The gene calls are TRBV14 and TRBJ2-5, with a tentative D call TRBD2 (6 bases). Germline CDR1 is SGHDN and CDR2 is FVKESK. The CDR3 is made up of 16 amino acids. Trimming cost V 4 bases and J 2 bases, with 17 bases left between them. CDR3 sequence (DNA): TGTGCCAGCAGCCCGTTGACTAGAACAGATCAAGAGACCCAGTACTTC. Residues: CASSPLTRTDQETQYF.

The chain uses TRBV23-1 and TRBJ2-1; 12 nucleotides agree with TRBD1. TRBV23-1 is labeled an ORF, and its function is uncertain. The V segment lost 6 bases and the J segment 3 bases; nucleotides outside the gene matches: 21. The CDR3 totals 21 residues. The CDR3 reads CASSPHRNRDRGRGVYNEQFF. CDR3 in DNA: TGCGCCAGCAGCCCCCATCGAAACCGGGACAGGGGGCGCGGGGTCTACAATGAGCAGTTCTTC.

The rearrangement joins TRBV19 to TRBJ2-7; a possible D gene is TRBD2 (7 bases). Germline V gives CDR1 LNHDA, CDR2 SQIVND (reference sequence). The CDR3 has 15 residues. With 10 bases removed from V and 0 bases from J, the gap between germline ends came to 19 bases. CDR3 in DNA: TGTGCCACCATTCCCGGGGGGCCGGGCTCCTACGAGCAGTACGTC. Translating it yields CATIPGGPGSYEQYV.

The gene calls are TRBV5-1 and TRBJ2-6; possible D gene TRBD1, 5 bases. Trimming pared 3 bases from V and 2 bases from J, leaving 6 bases between. The CDR3 is 14 residues long. Germline values: CDR1 SGHRS, CDR2 YFSETQ. The CDR3 coding sequence is TGCGCCAGCAGCTCCAGGGCTGGGGCCAACGTCCTGACTTTC. It specifies CASSSRAGANVLTF.

As concerns this clone: Germline and junction disagree at one end, which may indicate a read error. The chain is built from TRBV15 and TRBJ1-1; D is uncertain. Looked up from germline, CDR1 is LNHNV and CDR2 is YYDKDF (reference sequence). The CDR3 covers 14 residues. CDR3 coding DNA: TGTGCCAGCAGCTTATCAATTCTGAACACTGAAGCTTTCTTT. Its protein is CASSLSILNTEAFF.

The genes are TRBV11-3 and TRBJ2-5; TRBD1 is a possible D gene (5 bases). Trimming left V 7 bases short and J 5 bases short, with 23 bases between. The CDR3 is made up of 16 amino acids. Germline lookup yields CDR1 SGHNT and CDR2 YENEEA. CDR3 sequence reads: CASNKNLAGSGETQYF. CDR3 DNA sequence: TGTGCCAGCAACAAGAATCTGGCAGGGTCCGGGGAGACCCAGTACTTC.

This rearrangement joins TRBV5-1 to TRBJ1-4; D is perhaps TRBD1 (6 bases). Germline CDR1 is SGHRS and CDR2 is YFSETQ. Trimming cost V 4 bases and J 5 bases, with 15 bases left between them. The CDR3 length is 15 residues. The CDR3: CASSVPTGGNEKLFF. The CDR3 region has the DNA TGCGCCAGCAGCGTCCCGACAGGTGGGAATGAAAAACTGTTTTTT.

The gene calls are TRBV6-8 and TRBJ2-2, with 7 bases fitting TRBD2. This CDR3 has 13 amino acids. CDR1 and CDR2 from the germline V gene are MNHGY and SAAAGT. V was clipped by 8 bases and J by 4 bases; unmatched bases: 4. The CDR3 coding sequence is TGTGCCAGCTCAAGGGAGGGCACCGGGGAGCTGTTTTTT. It codes for CASSREGTGELFF.

V and J are TRBV5-1 and TRBJ2-3; 7 bases are a match to TRBD2. Germline lookup yields CDR1 SGHRS and CDR2 YFSETQ. The CDR3 is made up of 14 amino acids. V was pared by 5 bases and J by 5 bases, with 8 bases of the junction left unmatched. CDR3: CASRRDGGIDTQYF. The CDR3 nucleotides are TGCGCCAGCAGGAGAGACGGGGGGATAGATACGCAGTATTTT.